A selection of T cell receptor beta chains follows, all from one sample in a study of beta chain features in type 1 diabetes. Assay: immunoSEQ multiplex PCR; the TCRdb copy retains only in-frame clones and omits some. The repertoire has 300,000 to 450,000 clones, around 13% of them found once; the top ten carry about 0.01%. The sample comprised naive CD4+ T cells from blood. The receptors come from a woman aged 18-35 years with type 1 diabetes. The CDR3 runs from the conserved cysteine through the conserved F or W. The D gene is left open where the match is weak.

v_call	d_call	j_call	cdr3_aa
TRBV9	.	TRBJ2-7	CASSVHRLGYEQYF
TRBV4-1	TRBD1	TRBJ2-1	CASSQDGQGEQFF
TRBV29-1	TRBD1	TRBJ2-2	CSVGPGQLNTGELFF
TRBV19	TRBD2	TRBJ2-3	CASRKILASRTDTQYF
TRBV5-1	.	TRBJ2-3	CASSGGTSTDTQYF
TRBV5-1	TRBD1	TRBJ2-7	CAGRQGYEQYF
TRBV7-2	.	TRBJ2-4	CASSQSGVTKNIQYF
TRBV14	TRBD2	TRBJ2-1	CASSPRWTSGYNEQFF
TRBV28	.	TRBJ1-2	CASSPLRTGNYGYTF
TRBV4-2	.	TRBJ2-7	CASSQDSVYLSYEQYF
TRBV7-8	.	TRBJ1-1	CASSPQGDTEAFF
TRBV30	.	TRBJ2-5	CAGASQETQYF
TRBV9	.	TRBJ2-4	CASSVSVAKNIQYF
TRBV2	TRBD1	TRBJ1-5	CASGQVIRPQHF
TRBV29-1	.	TRBJ1-1	CSVESLGWGESEAFF
TRBV4-2	.	TRBJ2-1	CASSQDRVSYNEQFF
TRBV30	.	TRBJ2-7	CAWSVNTGYEQYF
TRBV28	.	TRBJ2-3	CASSLPYTDTQYF
TRBV30	TRBD1	TRBJ1-2	CAWNPDRAGYGYTF
TRBV2	.	TRBJ1-1	CASSADKNTEAFF
TRBV19	TRBD1	TRBJ1-2	CASSIGTAAYGYTF
TRBV2	.	TRBJ2-1	CASRADYNNEQFF
TRBV6-5	.	TRBJ2-5	CASSYSGSVETQYF
TRBV7-9	TRBD2	TRBJ2-7	CASSLLAGGGYEQYF